This T cell receptor (beta chain) originates from a study of cytomegalovirus exposure and HLA in healthy donors. With regard to this clone: Antigen unknown.

Primers for the PCR totalled 60 Vbeta and 13 Jbeta. Per the authors' pipeline: It was a later analysis that counted about 80 million unique TCR beta chains, of which some 9.9 million were shared. Using immunoSEQ multiplex PCR, the repertoire was profiled, and TCRdb retains in-frame clones only, with some absent. Clone size and the V and J calls come from that table; the DNA yielded D and trimming. The sample contains 200,000 to 300,000 clones, approximately 84% of which appear only once. Notes on the study in general: A later analysis reportedly found fewer N-insertions in an Asian-associated ancestry cluster than the approximately 730-donor mean. Several top significant clusters appeared, in a later analysis, to be linked to common viral pathogens.

The sample comprised PBMCs. This TCR was sampled from a woman aged 40 to 55 in good health and CMV-seropositive.

Written as DNA, the CDR3 is TGCGCCAGCAGCCAAGAGGCCAGGGGGTATGAGCAGTTCTTC. It specifies CASSQEARGYEQFF. This rearrangement joins TRBV4-1 to TRBJ2-1; 7 bases are a match to TRBD1. The length of the CDR3 is 14 residues. Trimming took 0 bases from V and 8 from J; bases not matched to a gene: 4. Germline assignment: CDR1 MGHRA and CDR2 YSYEKL.